The 30 T cell receptor beta chains reported below all come from one sample, sequenced in a study of T cell changes during pregnancy in multiple sclerosis. Here immunoSEQ multiplex PCR was the method, and the copy in TCRdb shows in-frame clones only, minus some. Of approximately 79,000 clones in the sample, roughly 93% were seen once. The input for sequencing was peripheral blood, taken in the second trimester of pregnancy. The receptor source for this set is a female donor in good health, enrolled as a control in a pregnancy study.

This clone was found once. V is TRBV9 and J is TRBJ2-7; TRBD1 aligns across 7 bases. Per the germline V gene, CDR1 is SGDLS and CDR2 is YYNGEE. This CDR3 is built from 15 residues. With V trimmed by 3 bases and J by 2 bases, 8 bases remained unmatched. CDR3: CASSAAPGTAYEQYF. CDR3 coding DNA: TGTGCCAGCAGCGCTGCCCCCGGGACAGCCTACGAGCAGTACTTC.

The V gene is TRBV10-3, the J gene TRBJ1-5; weak D call: TRBD1 (6 bases). Deletions cut 1 base from V and 6 bases from J, with 19 bases between. The CDR3 runs 17 residues. CDR1 ENHRY and CDR2 SYGVKD come from the germline V gene. DNA of the CDR3: TGTGCCATCAGTGAGTTCGGTGAGACAGGAGGAATTCAGCCCCAGCATTTT. It specifies CAISEFGETGGIQPQHF.

This sequence joins TRBV6-5 and TRBJ1-1; maybe TRBD1 (5 bases). The CDR3 sequence is 15 residues long. The V gene lost 2 bases and the J gene lost 5 bases, with 15 bases spanning the gap. Germline CDR1 is MNHEY and CDR2 is SVGAGI. The CDR3 reads CASSYTRDMSTEAFF. The DNA of the CDR3 is TGTGCCAGCAGTTACACCAGGGATATGAGTACTGAAGCTTTCTTT.

This sequence joins TRBV7-9 and TRBJ2-7, with TRBD2 identical over 7 bases. The trim removed 5 bases at V and 3 bases at J, leaving 7 bases unmatched. Germline V gene data show CDR1 as SEHNR and CDR2 as FQNEAQ (reference sequence). The CDR3 length is 14 residues. In nucleotides, the CDR3 is TGTGCCAGCAGCGCTTCGGGGGGTAACTACGAGCAGTACTTC. This translates into CASSASGGNYEQYF. Combining the CDR3 with reference TRBV7-9 and TRBJ2-7 gives the whole variable domain DTGVSQNPRHKITKRGQNVTFRCDPISEHNRLYWYRQTLGQGPEFLTYFQNEAQLEKSRLLSDRFSAERPKGSFSTLEIQRTEQGDSAMYLCASSASGGNYEQYFGPGTRLTVT.

This chain links TRBV7-3 with TRBJ1-1; 9 bases line up with TRBD1. CDR3 length equals 12 residues. Germline values: CDR1 SGHTA, CDR2 FQGTGA. V lost 5 bases, J lost 12 bases, and 7 bases stayed unmatched. CDR3 DNA: TGTGCCAGCAGCCCGGGACAGGGCATGACTTTCTTT. It yields the protein CASSPGQGMTFF.

The chain recombines TRBV19 with TRBJ2-3; D perhaps matches TRBD2 (5 bases). V lost 2 bases, J lost 3 bases, and 6 bases lay in between. From germline, CDR1 is LNHDA and CDR2 SQIVND (reference sequence). The CDR3 is 13 residues long. CDR3 protein: CASSITGTDTQYF. DNA of the CDR3: TGTGCCAGTAGTATAACGGGAACAGATACGCAGTATTTT.

V and J are TRBV5-6 and TRBJ2-5; TRBD2 aligns across 9 bases. J was trimmed by 5 bases and V by 4 bases; bases with no gene match: 6. CDR3 length: 14 amino acids. Germline assignment: CDR1 SGHDT and CDR2 YYEEEE. The CDR3 protein is CASSPGTSYETQYF. CDR3 DNA: TGTGCCAGCAGCCCGGGGACTAGCTACGAGACCCAGTACTTC.

The V call is TRBV5-1, the J call TRBJ2-1, with 8 bases aligning to TRBD2. Germline CDR1 and CDR2: SGHRS and YFSETQ. The CDR3 has 14 amino acids. J lost 6 bases, V lost 0 bases, and 2 bases had no gene match. The CDR3 DNA reads as TGCGCCAGCAGCTTGGGCGGGGGGTCCAATGAGCAGTTCTTC. Translation gives CASSLGGGSNEQFF.

The chain couples TRBV5-8 to TRBJ2-5; TRBD1 is a possible D gene (5 bases). Per the germline V gene, CDR1 is SGHTS and CDR2 is YDEGEE. Trimming removed 6 bases at V and 5 bases at J, with 14 bases between. There are 13 residues in the CDR3. Here the CDR3 reads CASNLDTRETQYF. CDR3 in DNA: TGTGCCAGCAATTTGGACACCCGGGAGACCCAGTACTTC.

This chain connects TRBV4-2 to TRBJ2-3; no reliable D call. The CDR3 loop spans 14 amino acids. The V gene's germline CDR1 is LGHNA and CDR2 YNFKEQ. V gave up 4 bases and J gave up 2 bases, with 10 bases separating them. CDR3 nucleotide sequence: TGTGCCAGCAGCCTCGCGAAACCCACAGATACGCAGTATTTT. This sequence encodes CASSLAKPTDTQYF.

The chain is built from TRBV6-4 and TRBJ2-1; 9 bases are shared with TRBD2. CDR3 length equals 15 residues. Trimming at V came to 3 bases and at J to 7 bases, leaving 7 bases not matched to a gene. In germline, CDR1 is MRHNA, CDR2 SNTAGT. CDR3 nucleotides: TGTGCCAGCAGTGAACGAGCGGGGGGACCAAATGAGCAGTTCTTC. Protein product: CASSERAGGPNEQFF.

The chain has TRBV7-2 and TRBJ2-3, with 8 bases identical to TRBD2. After removal of 5 bases from V and 14 bases from J, the junction contained 18 bases not matched to a gene. This CDR3 spans 15 amino acids. From germline, CDR1 is SGHTA and CDR2 FQGNSA. Here the CDR3 reads CASSRLSSGGSGWYF. The CDR3, as DNA: TGTGCCAGCAGCCGCCTCTCCAGCGGGGGTTCCGGATGGTATTTT.

The chain combines TRBV6-1 with TRBJ2-2; 8 nucleotides match TRBD1. CDR3 length equals 14 residues. Germline CDR1 is MNHNS and CDR2 is SASEGT. The V segment lost 10 bases and the J segment 4 bases; nucleotides outside the gene matches: 8. The CDR3: CAILRTGSTGELFF. CDR3 in DNA: TGTGCCATCCTCCGGACAGGGAGCACCGGGGAGCTGTTTTTT.

The rearrangement links TRBV30 to TRBJ2-7; 8 nucleotides agree with TRBD2. Trimming removed 0 bases from V and 2 bases from J; junction bases left unmatched: 3. The CDR3 extends over 14 amino acids. Germline V gene sequence: CDR1 GTSNPN, CDR2 SVGIG (reference sequence). Here the CDR3 DNA reads TGTGCCTGGAGTGTGGCGGGGGGACCCTACGAGCAGTACTTC. Translation gives CAWSVAGGPYEQYF.

This rearrangement joins TRBV10-3 to TRBJ2-7, with D perhaps TRBD1 (5 bases). CDR1 is ENHRY and CDR2 is SYGVKD in the germline V gene. Trimming left V 4 bases short and J 3 bases short, with 16 bases between. The CDR3 totals 15 residues. In DNA, the CDR3 is TGTGCCATCAGTGTAGGGGCTGGACATGACTACGAGCAGTACTTC. Encoded protein: CAISVGAGHDYEQYF.

J is TRBJ2-3 and V is TRBV15, with a tentative D call TRBD2 (6 bases). V was trimmed by 4 bases and J by 6 bases, leaving 14 bases between them. This CDR3 contains 14 residues. CDR1 is LNHNV and CDR2 is YYDKDF in the germline V gene (reference sequence). In DNA form, the CDR3 reads TGTGCCACCAGCACGCACGGGGGTAGGGATACGCAGTATTTT. Its translation: CATSTHGGRDTQYF.

The chain joins TRBV9 to TRBJ2-6; tentatively, D is TRBD2 (6 bases). The CDR3 covers 19 residues. The V end was cut by 2 bases, the J end by 2 bases, with 20 bases between. Germline assignment: CDR1 SGDLS and CDR2 YYNGEE. CDR3 in DNA: TGTGCCAGCAGCGTGGAGCCTCCGTTGTGGGGGGCTGGGGCCAACGTCCTGACTTTC. It specifies CASSVEPPLWGAGANVLTF.

V usage is TRBV7-8 and J usage is TRBJ1-6, with 8 bases identical to TRBD1. Germline V CDR1 and CDR2: SGHVS, FQNEAQ. This CDR3 spans 17 amino acids. The junction had 13 bases not matched to a gene; V was cut back by 1 base and J by 11 bases. The CDR3 DNA sequence: TGTGCCAGCAGCTTAGTTAGGGGACAGGCGACGATTCCACCCCTCCACTTT. Amino acids: CASSLVRGQATIPPLHF.

J is TRBJ2-7 and V is TRBV6-5; a possible D gene is TRBD2 (7 bases). V lost 5 bases to trimming and J lost 2 bases, with 16 bases between them. CDR3 length: 15 residues. Germline V gene data show CDR1 as MNHEY and CDR2 as SVGAGI. The CDR3 sequence: CASSNTGTTTYEQYF. The DNA for the CDR3 is TGTGCCAGCAGTAATACAGGGACTACCACCTACGAGCAGTACTTC.

This chain connects TRBV5-1 to TRBJ2-7, with TRBD1 identical over 7 bases. There are 15 residues in the CDR3. Germline V gene sequence: CDR1 SGHRS, CDR2 YFSETQ. The trim removed 6 bases at V and 3 bases at J, leaving 12 bases unmatched. CDR3 in DNA: TGCGCCAGCAAGGTCGCCGGGACAGCCATCTACGAGCAGTACTTC. Translation gives CASKVAGTAIYEQYF.

The J gene is TRBJ2-7, the V gene TRBV19, with D perhaps TRBD1 (6 bases). The length of the CDR3 is 13 residues. CDR1 and CDR2 (germline): LNHDA, SQIVND (reference sequence). Trimming removed 4 bases at V and 4 bases at J, with 11 bases between. DNA for the CDR3: TGTGCCAGTAGTACGATTACAGGGTACGAGCAGTACTTC. Amino acids: CASSTITGYEQYF. The full variable domain, its missing parts supplied by reference TRBV19 and TRBJ2-7, is DGGITQSPKYLFRKEGQNVTLSCEQNLNHDAMYWYRQDPGQGLRLIYYSQIVNDFQKGDIAEGYSVSREKKESFPLTVTSAQKNPTAFYLCASSTITGYEQYFGPGTRLTVT.

The chain has TRBV2 and TRBJ2-2; D not certain. V lost 8 bases and J lost 4, with 8 bases in between. The CDR3 totals 12 residues. CDR1 and CDR2 (germline): SNHLY, FYNNEI. The CDR3 coding sequence is TGTGCCAGCGGGCCGTTCACCGGGGAGCTGTTTTTT. Translation gives CASGPFTGELFF.

This chain connects TRBV5-4 to TRBJ1-2; D is possibly TRBD1 (5 bases). Trimming removed 0 bases at V and 4 bases at J, with 19 bases between. The germline CDR1 and CDR2 sequences are SGHNT and YYREEE (reference sequence). CDR3 size: 17 residues. The DNA of the CDR3 is TGTGCCAGCAGCTTGGCCGGGGGGGGACGTATCGTCTATGGCTACACCTTC. Protein: CASSLAGGGRIVYGYTF.

The rearrangement joins TRBV11-3 to TRBJ2-1; a possible D gene is TRBD2 (6 bases). The CDR3 is 15 amino acids. V gave up 5 bases and J gave up 3 bases, with 14 bases separating them. From germline, CDR1 is SGHNT and CDR2 YENEEA. The CDR3 protein is CASSPRTGVYNEQFF. The CDR3 DNA is TGTGCCAGCAGCCCTCGGACGGGAGTCTACAATGAGCAGTTCTTC. Together with reference TRBV11-3 and TRBJ2-1, the CDR3 gives the full variable domain: EAGVVQSPRYKIIEKKQPVAFWCNPISGHNTLYWYLQNLGQGPELLIRYENEEAVDDSQLPKDRFSAERLKGVDSTLKIQPAELGDSAVYLCASSPRTGVYNEQFFGPGTRLTVL.

The chain recombines TRBV14 with TRBJ1-1; weak D call: TRBD1 (6 bases). The CDR3 is 15 residues long. The ends were cut back, 3 bases at V and 1 base at J, with 12 bases in the middle. Germline-derived CDR1 and CDR2 are SGHDN and FVKESK. CDR3 in amino acids: CASSHQQTGNTEAFF. The CDR3 DNA follows: TGTGCCAGCAGCCACCAACAGACAGGGAACACTGAAGCTTTCTTT.

The chain is built from TRBV5-4 and TRBJ2-1, with 8 bases lining up with TRBD1. The CDR3 is 14 residues long. Germline V gene data show CDR1 as SGHNT and CDR2 as YYREEE (reference sequence). Trimming removed 4 bases from V and 8 bases from J; junction bases left unmatched: 8. The CDR3 protein is CASSVETGADEQFF. As DNA, the CDR3 is TGTGCCAGCAGCGTTGAGACAGGGGCGGATGAGCAGTTCTTC.

This rearrangement joins TRBV7-2 to TRBJ1-2, with D possibly matching TRBD1 (6 bases). This CDR3 region has 15 residues. V gave up 4 bases and J gave up 2 bases, with 14 bases separating them. Germline V gene sequence: CDR1 SGHTA, CDR2 FQGNSA. CDR3 region: CASSSRQDTNYGYTF. The CDR3 DNA sequence: TGTGCCAGCAGCTCGAGACAGGACACCAACTATGGCTACACCTTC.

Comments on this clone: This CDR3 is also generated by other DNA sequences in the sample. The V call is TRBV20-1, the J call TRBJ2-7; no clear D. Deletions cut 6 bases from V and 3 bases from J, with 9 bases between. From germline, CDR1 is DFQATT and CDR2 SNEGSKA (reference sequence). The CDR3 has 11 residues. CDR3 nucleotides: TGCAGTGCGTCGAGAGGCTACGAGCAGTACTTC. Translated, it gives CSASRGYEQYF.

The V call is TRBV19, the J call TRBJ1-2; TRBD1 is a possible D gene (5 bases). The CDR3 runs to 12 residues. Trimming took 7 bases from V and 6 from J, leaving 12 bases between them. Germline V gives CDR1 LNHDA, CDR2 SQIVND (reference sequence). The CDR3 bases are TGTGCCAGTACCTACGACAGACATGGCTACACCTTC. Protein sequence: CASTYDRHGYTF.

The V call is TRBV6-1, the J call TRBJ1-1; no clear D. Per germline, CDR1 MNHNS and CDR2 SASEGT. The ends were cut back, 6 bases at V and 5 bases at J, with 7 bases in the middle. This CDR3 contains 11 residues. CDR3 in amino acids: CASRERTEAFF. CDR3 DNA: TGTGCCAGCAGGGAGCGGACTGAAGCTTTCTTT.